Detailed here is one T cell receptor (beta chain). Its antigen is currently unknown. This sample was taken from a study of T cells after yellow fever vaccination. Points from the study as a whole: CD4 and CD8 compartments shared a small share of clonotypes, likely from convergent recombination.

The ends lost 1 base at V and 7 bases at J; junction bases unmatched: 20. Germline loops: CDR1 SGHKS, CDR2 YYEKEE (reference sequence). The CDR3 has 19 amino acids. Using its own MiXCR run on the 5' RACE reads, TCRdb lists one record per CDR3 protein. The sample includes around 320,000 distinct CDR3 sequences, around 10% of them seen just once. V is TRBV5-5 and J is TRBJ1-3, with 7 bases that match TRBD1. The TCR comes from a man younger than 35 who received the YFV17D yellow fever vaccine. The specimen was CD4+ T cells sorted from PBMCs, collected 45 days after the yellow fever booster vaccination. The CDR3 sequence is CASSLWPGQDTLTGNTIYF. As DNA, the CDR3 is TGTGCCAGCAGCTTGTGGCCGGGCCAAGATACCCTGACAGGGAACACCATATATTTT. The variable domain in full, with the rest retrieved from reference TRBV5-5 and TRBJ1-3, is DAGVTQSPTHLIKTRGQQVTLRCSPISGHKSVSWYQQVLGQGPQFIFQYYEKEERGRGNFPDRFSARQFPNYSSELNVNALLLGDSALYLCASSLWPGQDTLTGNTIYFGEGSWLTVV.